The present T cell receptor beta chain was sequenced within a study of blood T cell repertoires in COVID-19. Germline loops: CDR1 SQVTM, CDR2 ANQGSEA. V was pared by 3 bases and J by 0 bases, with 6 bases between. This CDR3 is 12 amino acids long. Here immunoSEQ multiplex PCR was the method, and the copy in TCRdb shows in-frame clones only, minus some. The sample yields under 60,000 clones, about 83% seen once. The chain uses TRBV29-1 and TRBJ2-7, with a tentative D call TRBD2 (5 bases). Input material: peripheral blood. The sequence derives from a human donor in a cohort sampled during active COVID-19. This chain's CDR3 is CSVEGSSYEQYF. In nucleotides, the CDR3 is TGCAGCGTTGAGGGGAGCTCCTACGAGCAGTACTTC.